This T cell receptor (beta chain) emerged from a study of cytomegalovirus exposure and HLA in healthy donors. Study outcomes and limitations: Most of the CMV-associated TCR beta chains (in a later analysis) appeared to be HLA-restricted.

CDR1 and CDR2 from the germline V gene are LNHNV and YYDKDF (reference sequence). The CDR3 has 16 amino acids. V lost 0 bases, J lost 0 bases, and 9 bases lay in between. PCR involved 60 Vbeta and 13 Jbeta primers. Only in-frame clones appear in the TCRdb table, and some are missing; sequencing was by immunoSEQ multiplex PCR. The sample has about 180,000 clones, 82% seen once. This clone was observed a single time. Its antigen is currently unknown. V and J are TRBV15 and TRBJ1-3; D ambiguous. Specimen: PBMCs. The TCR sequence derives from a man aged 40-49 years in good health and CMV-seronegative. CDR3 sequence reads: CATSREAGFSGNTIYF. The CDR3 DNA follows: TGTGCCACCAGCAGAGAAGCAGGCTTCTCTGGAAACACCATATATTTT.